The 28 T cell receptor beta chains presented below share a single source sample, sequenced in a study of shared clonotypes between healthy human individuals. TCRdb keeps only in-frame clones here, not all; method: immunoSEQ multiplex PCR. Here the sample spans about 2.2 million clones, 93% being singletons. CD45RO-negative, CCR7-selected cells formed the naive CD8 fraction, which excluded terminally differentiated effector memory CD45RA+ cells. Source material: naive CD8+ T cells from PBMCs. These receptors all stem from a man aged 18-30 years in good health. Some clones in this sample may be carry-over from other donors' samples.

This rearrangement joins TRBV28 to TRBJ2-3; D gene uncertain. The V end lost 5 bases, the J end lost 4 bases, and 19 bases lay between the germline ends. CDR3 size: 16 residues. Germline V CDR1 and CDR2: MDHEN, SYDVKM. CDR3 bases: TGTGCCAGCAGTCCACACTCCTCTCGAGTGGCAGATACGCAGTATTTT. It specifies CASSPHSSRVADTQYF.

The CDR3 protein is CASSLGSSGSDNEQFF. The DNA for the CDR3 is TGTGCCAGCAGCTTAGGATCTAGCGGGAGCGACAATGAGCAGTTCTTC. The chain employs TRBV7-3 and TRBJ2-1; 10 bases match TRBD2. CDR1 and CDR2 (germline): SGHTA, FQGTGA. The CDR3 totals 16 residues. The J segment lost 5 bases and the V segment lost 2 bases, leaving 6 bases of the junction unmatched.

This clone was recorded once. The chain links TRBV28 to TRBJ2-1, with 7 positions matching TRBD2. The germline CDR1 and CDR2 sequences are MDHEN and SYDVKM. The CDR3 length is 18 residues. The ends lost 6 bases at V and 3 bases at J; junction bases unmatched: 17. CDR3 DNA sequence: TGTGCCAGCAGGGACGCTCCTAATCGGGAGGTTCGCTACAATGAGCAGTTCTTC. It yields the protein CASRDAPNREVRYNEQFF.

The chain couples TRBV11-2 to TRBJ1-2, with D perhaps matching TRBD1 (5 bases). With 5 bases removed from V and 4 bases from J, the gap between germline ends came to 11 bases. The germline CDR1 and CDR2 sequences are SGHAT and FQNNGV. This CDR3 is 13 amino acids long. CDR3 DNA sequence: TGTGCCAGCAGCCCCTGGGGGGGCTATGGCTACACCTTC. Its translation: CASSPWGGYGYTF.

In the case of this clone: Other DNA sequences in this sample translate to the same CDR3. This chain joins TRBV6-5 and TRBJ1-5; no clear D gene. CDR1 is MNHEY and CDR2 is SVGAGI in the germline V gene. V shed 0 bases and J shed 3 bases, with 9 bases lying between them. This CDR3 is 15 amino acids long. The CDR3 loop reads CASSYSIGDNQPQHF. The CDR3 DNA reads as TGTGCCAGCAGTTACTCAATTGGGGACAATCAGCCCCAGCATTTT.

The chain employs TRBV4-1 and TRBJ2-7; D ambiguous. The V gene's germline CDR1 is MGHRA and CDR2 YSYEKL. With 3 bases removed from V and 5 bases from J, the gap between germline ends came to 14 bases. The CDR3 totals 14 residues. CDR3 amino acids: CASSHKMTWDEQYF. Written as DNA, the CDR3 is TGCGCCAGCAGCCATAAGATGACATGGGACGAGCAGTACTTC.

The chain combines TRBV9 with TRBJ1-2; no definite D call. This CDR3 spans 12 amino acids. CDR1 and CDR2 from the germline V gene are SGDLS and YYNGEE. V lost 4 bases, J lost 3 bases, and 7 bases lay in between. This chain's CDR3 is CASSLGDYGYTF. DNA of the CDR3: TGTGCCAGCAGCCTCGGGGACTATGGCTACACCTTC.

The gene calls are TRBV5-6 and TRBJ2-7; a possible D gene is TRBD2 (6 bases). Per germline, CDR1 SGHDT and CDR2 YYEEEE. CDR3 length: 16 residues. V was pared by 4 bases and J by 2 bases, with 19 bases between. The DNA for the CDR3 is TGTGCCAGCAGCCCAACGGACCCCAGGGAGGCCTACGAGCAGTACTTC. It codes for CASSPTDPREAYEQYF.

This chain connects TRBV15 to TRBJ2-1; 13 bases agree with TRBD2. Trimming took 5 bases from V and 12 from J; bases not matched to a gene: 10. Germline CDR1 LNHNV, CDR2 YYDKDF (reference sequence). The CDR3 is made up of 15 amino acids. CDR3 region: CATSLTGTSGTGQFF. The CDR3 DNA is TGTGCCACCAGCTTGACCGGGACTAGCGGGACGGGGCAGTTCTTC.

The V and J genes are TRBV29-1 and TRBJ2-1; 8 bases align to TRBD1. The germline CDR1 and CDR2 sequences are SQVTM and ANQGSEA. The CDR3 loop spans 14 amino acids. With V trimmed by 6 bases and J by 0 bases, 4 bases remained unmatched. CDR3 amino acids: CSVITGGSYNEQFF. The DNA of the CDR3 is TGCAGCGTCATTACAGGGGGCTCCTACAATGAGCAGTTCTTC.

There are a few counts of this clone. The chain couples TRBV12-5 to TRBJ1-1; a weak D match, TRBD1 (5 bases). Trimming removed 8 bases from V and 0 bases from J, with 10 bases in between. Germline V gene sequence: CDR1 LGHNT, CDR2 FRNRAP. The CDR3 has 13 amino acids. CDR3 region: CASRGDLNTEAFF. The DNA for the CDR3 is TGTGCTAGTCGGGGGGATTTGAACACTGAAGCTTTCTTT.

V and J are TRBV7-9 and TRBJ1-1; tentative D call: TRBD1 (6 bases). CDR1 and CDR2 (germline): SEHNR, FQNEAQ (reference sequence). Trimming stripped 6 bases from V and 0 bases from J, with 17 bases between. The CDR3 is made up of 16 amino acids. The CDR3 region has the DNA TGTGCCAGCAGAGTGGACAGCCGATCCATGAACACTGAAGCTTTCTTT. Residues: CASRVDSRSMNTEAFF.

The genes are TRBV27 and TRBJ2-7; perhaps TRBD2 as D (6 bases). CDR3 length: 16 amino acids. Trimming cost V 6 bases and J 4 bases, with 22 bases left between them. Germline V gene lookup returns CDR1 MNHEY and CDR2 SMNVEV (reference sequence). This chain's CDR3 is CASSTNPVRAGYEQYF. CDR3 in DNA: TGTGCCAGCAGCACAAACCCCGTGAGGGCGGGGTACGAGCAGTACTTC.

The rearrangement links TRBV27 to TRBJ1-4; D is possibly TRBD1 (6 bases). V lost 9 bases, J lost 4 bases, and 15 bases lay in between. The CDR3 is 14 residues long. Germline loops: CDR1 MNHEY, CDR2 SMNVEV (reference sequence). The CDR3 bases are TGTGCCAGTGGAGTCGGGGGCGGTAATGAAAAACTGTTTTTT. This translates into CASGVGGGNEKLFF.

The chain joins TRBV4-2 to TRBJ2-2; TRBD2 matches at 8 bases. From germline, CDR1 is LGHNA and CDR2 YNFKEQ. CDR3 length equals 15 residues. J was trimmed by 1 base and V by 7 bases; bases with no gene match: 5. CDR3 DNA: TGTGCCAGCAAACCGGCGGGAGGGAACACCGGGGAGCTGTTTTTT. It codes for CASKPAGGNTGELFF.

This clone was observed a single time. A much larger clone differs from this one at a single base, so this may be a read error. Other DNA sequences of this sample code for an identical CDR3. The rearrangement links TRBV7-9 to TRBJ1-1; D uncertain. The germline gives CDR1 SEHNR, CDR2 FQNEAQ (reference sequence). V lost 2 bases and J lost 4, with 5 bases in between. The CDR3 is 12 amino acids. CDR3: CASSLRGTEAFF. DNA for the CDR3: TGTGCCAGCAGCTTACGGGGCACTGAAGCTTTCTTT.

The chain couples TRBV27 to TRBJ2-3; no definite D call. The V and J ends lost 1 base and 5 bases respectively, with 13 bases between them. CDR3 length equals 15 residues. Germline loops: CDR1 MNHEY, CDR2 SMNVEV (reference sequence). The CDR3 reads CASSLLTGWKDTQYF. In DNA form, the CDR3 reads TGTGCCAGCAGTTTATTGACGGGTTGGAAAGATACGCAGTATTTT.

The chain joins TRBV7-9 to TRBJ2-1; D ambiguous. Between the trimmed V and J ends, which lost 7 bases and 5 bases, there was a span of 15 bases. Germline values: CDR1 SEHNR, CDR2 FQNEAQ (reference sequence). This CDR3 region has 14 residues. CDR3 nucleotide sequence: TGTGCCAGCAACCCCCCGGACGGAGACAATGAGCAGTTCTTC. Protein sequence: CASNPPDGDNEQFF.

The chain links TRBV14 to TRBJ1-3; no firm D call. Germline-derived CDR1 and CDR2 are SGHDN and FVKESK. The CDR3 has 16 residues. Trimming removed 9 bases from V and 0 bases from J, with 18 bases in between. CDR3 protein: CARHKGVPLSGNTIYF. CDR3 nucleotides: TGTGCCAGGCACAAAGGAGTTCCCCTCTCTGGAAACACCATATATTTT. Together with reference TRBV14 and TRBJ1-3, the CDR3 gives the full variable domain: EAGVTQFPSHSVIEKGQTVTLRCDPISGHDNLYWYRRVMGKEIKFLLHFVKESKQDESGMPNNRFLAERTGGTYSTLKVQPAELEDSGVYFCARHKGVPLSGNTIYFGEGSWLTVV.

In this sample, this clone turned up a few times. V is TRBV27 and J is TRBJ1-1; 10 bases match TRBD1. The V gene end was trimmed by 5 bases and the J gene end by 5 bases; junction bases not matched to a gene: 8. This CDR3 has 15 residues. The germline V gene has CDR1 MNHEY and CDR2 SMNVEV (reference sequence). CDR3 coding DNA: TGTGCCAGCAGTCAATCCGGGACAGGGGTAACTGAAGCTTTCTTT. Translation: CASSQSGTGVTEAFF.

This clone was observed a single time. V usage is TRBV27 and J usage is TRBJ1-2; 10 bases map to TRBD1. Germline CDR1 MNHEY, CDR2 SMNVEV (reference sequence). CDR3 size: 15 residues. J lost 5 bases, V lost 6 bases, and 9 bases had no gene match. The CDR3 sequence: CASSSVGTGDYGYTF. The CDR3 DNA follows: TGTGCCAGCAGCTCAGTCGGGACAGGGGATTATGGCTACACCTTC.

The J gene is TRBJ1-2, the V gene TRBV29-1, with D tentatively TRBD1 (5 bases). Trimming took 5 bases from V and 3 from J, leaving 16 bases between them. There are 14 residues in the CDR3. The germline V gene has CDR1 SQVTM and CDR2 ANQGSEA. The CDR3 nucleotides are TGCAGCGTTCCCCCGCCGGACACAGACTATGGCTACACCTTC. It yields the protein CSVPPPDTDYGYTF. The full variable domain, its missing parts supplied by reference TRBV29-1 and TRBJ1-2, is SAVISQKPSRDICQRGTSLTIQCQVDSQVTMMFWYRQQPGQSLTLIATANQGSEATYESGFVIDKFPISRPNLTFSTLTVSNMSPEDSSIYLCSVPPPDTDYGYTFGSGTRLTVV.

This sequence joins TRBV15 and TRBJ2-2; a weak D match, TRBD2 (6 bases). Germline V gene data show CDR1 as LNHNV and CDR2 as YYDKDF (reference sequence). V was cut by 0 bases and J by 2 bases, with 13 bases left in between. The CDR3 covers 17 residues. CDR3 amino acids: CATSRDLSRGNTGELFF. CDR3 in DNA: TGTGCCACCAGCAGAGATCTATCGCGGGGAAACACCGGGGAGCTGTTTTTT.

The chain uses TRBV7-3 and TRBJ2-1; 7 bases fit TRBD2. The CDR3 sequence is 17 residues long. Germline V gene data show CDR1 as SGHTA and CDR2 as FQGTGA. V gave up 0 bases and J gave up 2 bases; unmatched junction bases: 7. In DNA, the CDR3 is TGTGCCAGCAGCTTAACGGCCGCGGGGGTGACCTACAATGAGCAGTTCTTC. It encodes CASSLTAAGVTYNEQFF.

This chain connects TRBV19 to TRBJ2-2; 11 nucleotides line up with TRBD2. Germline values: CDR1 LNHDA, CDR2 SQIVND (reference sequence). V shed 4 bases and J 5 bases; nucleotides not matched to a gene: 6. The CDR3 totals 16 residues. CDR3 bases: TGTGCCAGTAGTAAGGGCCTAGCGGGAGGAACCGGGGAGCTGTTTTTT. Translating gives CASSKGLAGGTGELFF.

About this clone: Other DNA variants within this sample encode the same CDR3. The chain carries TRBV19 and TRBJ2-1, with a possible D match to TRBD2 (5 bases). Trimming left V 0 bases short and J 0 bases short, with 12 bases between. The length of the CDR3 is 17 residues. From germline, CDR1 is LNHDA and CDR2 SQIVND (reference sequence). CDR3 sequence: CASSIDRGSSSYNEQFF. The CDR3 DNA sequence: TGTGCCAGTAGTATAGATCGGGGTTCAAGCTCCTACAATGAGCAGTTCTTC.

This chain connects TRBV5-1 to TRBJ2-1; 8 bases match TRBD1. The CDR3 has 14 amino acids. The germline V gene has CDR1 SGHRS and CDR2 YFSETQ. The V gene end was trimmed by 4 bases and the J gene end by 6 bases; junction bases not matched to a gene: 6. In DNA form, the CDR3 reads TGCGCCAGCAGCGGCCGGACAGGGTTCAATGAGCAGTTCTTC. This codes for CASSGRTGFNEQFF.

The CDR3 loop reads CASESQTYTEAFF. DNA of the CDR3: TGTGCCTCAGAGAGCCAGACCTACACTGAAGCTTTCTTT. The chain recombines TRBV30 with TRBJ1-1; no definite D call. Trimming removed 7 bases at V and 3 bases at J, with 15 bases between. The germline V gene encodes CDR1 GTSNPN and CDR2 SVGIG (reference sequence). This CDR3 spans 13 amino acids. Full variable domain (remainder filled in from reference TRBV30 and TRBJ1-1): SQTIHQWPATLVQPVGSPLSLECTVEGTSNPNLYWYRQAAGRGLQLLFYSVGIGQISSEVPQNLSASRPQDRQFILSSKKLLLSDSGFYLCASESQTYTEAFFGQGTRLTVV.